The 27 T cell receptor beta chains listed next were all sequenced from one sample in a study of Ad26.COV2.S vaccination and SARS-CoV-2 variants. This table comes from immunoSEQ multiplex PCR, and its TCRdb copy is limited to in-frame clones, with some not included. The sample yields 360,000 or so clones, approximately 90% seen once. Described treatment: some 19 received Ad26.COV2.S at low or high dose, single or two shots; about 5 received placebo; per-sample allocation not given. Specimens were obtained on day 63 following the first vaccine or placebo injection. The sequences come from peripheral blood, collected in a trial of Ad26.COV2.S vaccine versus placebo. The origin of the receptors is a person aged 18-60 years who received the Ad26.COV2.S COVID-19 vaccine or a placebo.

CDR3 DNA: TGTGCTAGTGGTAGAGGGCCTTTCTTGGAGCTGTTTTTT. Protein sequence: CASGRGPFLELFF. V is TRBV12-5 and J is TRBJ2-2, with a weak D call TRBD2 (5 bases). From germline, CDR1 is LGHNT and CDR2 FRNRAP. V lost 5 bases and J 10 bases, leaving 14 bases between the germline ends. CDR3 length equals 13 residues.

The chain employs TRBV5-1 and TRBJ2-1; no firm D call. Germline lookup yields CDR1 SGHRS and CDR2 YFSETQ. With 3 bases removed from V and 9 bases from J, the gap between germline ends came to 4 bases. The CDR3 runs 10 residues. The CDR3 loop reads CASSSGEQFF. CDR3 bases: TGCGCCAGCAGCTCGGGTGAGCAGTTCTTC. The variable domain in full, with the rest retrieved from reference TRBV5-1 and TRBJ2-1, is KAGVTQTPRYLIKTRGQQVTLSCSPISGHRSVSWYQQTPGQGLQFLFEYFSETQRNKGNFPGRFSGRQFSNSRSEMNVSTLELGDSALYLCASSSGEQFFGPGTRLTVL.

The V and J genes are TRBV5-4 and TRBJ1-2; 8 bases are a match to TRBD1. Germline-derived CDR1 and CDR2 are SGHNT and YYREEE (reference sequence). This CDR3 has 14 amino acids. Trimming took 6 bases from V and 8 from J; bases not matched to a gene: 12. CDR3 loop: CASNQDRAAGGYTF. CDR3 nucleotides: TGTGCCAGCAACCAGGACAGGGCCGCCGGAGGCTACACCTTC.

The V gene is TRBV6-2 or TRBV6-3, the J gene TRBJ2-5; 10 bases match TRBD2. Per germline, CDR1 MNHEY and CDR2 SVGEGT. The CDR3 sequence is 18 residues long. After removal of 5 bases from V and 3 bases from J, the junction contained 15 bases not matched to a gene. In DNA form, the CDR3 reads TGTGCCAGCAGTCCCCCTTGGATGCTAGCGGGAGTTAAAGAGACCCAGTACTTC. Residues: CASSPPWMLAGVKETQYF.

This sequence joins TRBV6-2 or TRBV6-3 and TRBJ1-5, with D perhaps matching TRBD1 (5 bases). The CDR3 is made up of 21 amino acids. Trimming stripped 0 bases from V and 1 base from J, with 25 bases between. Germline CDR1 reads MNHEY; CDR2 reads SVGEGT. CDR3 DNA: TGTGCCAGCAGTTACTCGAGATCCGGCCAAGGTAGGTGGGGGAGCAATCAGCCCCAGCATTTT. This codes for CASSYSRSGQGRWGSNQPQHF.

The genes are TRBV6-1 and TRBJ1-1, with a possible D match to TRBD1 (5 bases). Trimming removed 2 bases from V and 3 bases from J, with 13 bases in between. The V gene's germline CDR1 is MNHNS and CDR2 SASEGT. The CDR3 extends over 15 amino acids. CDR3 residues: CASSEHGRADTEAFF. The CDR3 DNA sequence: TGTGCCAGCAGTGAACATGGCAGGGCGGACACTGAAGCTTTCTTT.

This clone was seen a handful of times. CDR3 coding DNA: TGTGCCAGCAGTCCCCAACGGACAGGGAAAGGAAACACCATATATTTT. Residues: CASSPQRTGKGNTIYF. V usage is TRBV28 and J usage is TRBJ1-3; 8 bases fit TRBD1. Germline lookup yields CDR1 MDHEN and CDR2 SYDVKM. The CDR3 spans 16 residues. J was trimmed by 4 bases and V by 5 bases; bases with no gene match: 10.

The table lists this clone with a count of one. The rearrangement joins TRBV19 to TRBJ2-3; D gene unclear. Trimming removed 5 bases at V and 1 base at J, with 10 bases between. The CDR3 consists of 14 residues. CDR1 and CDR2 from the germline V gene are LNHDA and SQIVND (reference sequence). CDR3 amino acids: CASSEDGGTDTQYF. CDR3 sequence (DNA): TGTGCCAGTAGTGAGGATGGTGGCACAGATACGCAGTATTTT.

The chain is built from TRBV19 and TRBJ1-2, with D unclear. Germline V lookup: CDR1 LNHDA, CDR2 SQIVND (reference sequence). This CDR3 is built from 11 residues. The V end lost 2 bases, the J end lost 12 bases, and 10 bases lay between the germline ends. CDR3 DNA sequence: TGTGCCAGTAGTATATCGGCCGGACACACCTTC. This gives the protein CASSISAGHTF.

The chain joins TRBV6-5 to TRBJ1-5; 7 bases fit TRBD1. Germline V gene sequence: CDR1 MNHEY, CDR2 SVGAGI. The V and J ends lost 6 bases and 0 bases, in that order; junction bases with no gene match: 5. This CDR3 has 15 amino acids. CDR3 DNA sequence: TGTGCCAGCAGCGTTGACAGGGTTAGCAATCAGCCCCAGCATTTT. It yields the protein CASSVDRVSNQPQHF.

This rearrangement joins TRBV19 to TRBJ2-5, with 7 bases aligning to TRBD2. Germline values: CDR1 LNHDA, CDR2 SQIVND (reference sequence). The CDR3 spans 15 residues. The J segment lost 2 bases and the V segment lost 2 bases, leaving 5 bases of the junction unmatched. The DNA of the CDR3 is TGTGCCAGTAGTATATTCCCTAGCGGACAAGAGACCCAGTACTTC. Translated, it gives CASSIFPSGQETQYF. Complete variable domain (other parts from reference TRBV19 and TRBJ2-5): DGGITQSPKYLFRKEGQNVTLSCEQNLNHDAMYWYRQDPGQGLRLIYYSQIVNDFQKGDIAEGYSVSREKKESFPLTVTSAQKNPTAFYLCASSIFPSGQETQYFGPGTRLLVL.

V and J are TRBV24-1 and TRBJ1-2; possible D gene TRBD1, 5 bases. The CDR3 contains 13 residues. Germline V gives CDR1 KGHDR, CDR2 SFDVKD. V lost 5 bases to trimming and J lost 8 bases, with 14 bases between them. The DNA for the CDR3 is TGTGCCACCAGTGGTCCCGGGACGCTGGGCTACACCTTC. As protein: CATSGPGTLGYTF.

The rearrangement joins TRBV5-1 to TRBJ1-1; 7 nucleotides line up with TRBD1. This CDR3 has 13 residues. Germline V gene sequence: CDR1 SGHRS, CDR2 YFSETQ. Losses at the gene ends were 4 bases for V and 3 bases for J; bases not matched to a gene: 3. The chain's CDR3 is CASSRTGDTEAFF. The DNA for the CDR3 is TGCGCCAGCAGCCGAACAGGGGACACTGAAGCTTTCTTT. The variable domain in full, with the rest retrieved from reference TRBV5-1 and TRBJ1-1, is KAGVTQTPRYLIKTRGQQVTLSCSPISGHRSVSWYQQTPGQGLQFLFEYFSETQRNKGNFPGRFSGRQFSNSRSEMNVSTLELGDSALYLCASSRTGDTEAFFGQGTRLTVV.

The V gene is TRBV24-1, the J gene TRBJ1-2; 8 bases fit TRBD1. V lost 6 bases to trimming and J lost 8 bases; unmatched junction nucleotides: 7. Germline CDR1 and CDR2: KGHDR and SFDVKD. The CDR3 runs to 13 residues. As DNA, the CDR3 is TGTGCCACCAGTACCGGACAGGGATGGGGCTACACCTTC. Its translation is CATSTGQGWGYTF.

The V gene is TRBV7-8, the J gene TRBJ1-3; D is possibly TRBD1 (6 bases). Trimming shortened V by 4 bases and J by 0 bases, and 13 bases separated the two germline ends. CDR3 size: 16 residues. Germline V lookup: CDR1 SGHVS, CDR2 FQNEAQ. CDR3: CASSSWGQTSGNTIYF. CDR3 coding DNA: TGTGCCAGCAGCTCCTGGGGGCAGACCTCTGGAAACACCATATATTTT.

The chain carries TRBV27 and TRBJ2-7, with unresolved D. Deletions cut 0 bases from V and 3 bases from J, with 15 bases between. This CDR3 has 16 residues. Germline V gene lookup returns CDR1 MNHEY and CDR2 SMNVEV (reference sequence). CDR3: CASSLSTSSAGYEQYF. CDR3 in DNA: TGTGCCAGCAGTTTATCTACCTCCTCGGCTGGCTACGAGCAGTACTTC.

The CDR3, as DNA: TGTGCCAGCTTCCGGACAGTTGGGCCCCAAGAGACCCAGTACTTC. Translated: CASFRTVGPQETQYF. This chain joins TRBV7-9 and TRBJ2-5; tentative D call: TRBD1 (6 bases). This CDR3 contains 15 residues. V was trimmed by 8 bases and J by 1 base, leaving 17 bases between them. Per germline, CDR1 SEHNR and CDR2 FQNEAQ (reference sequence).

This rearrangement joins TRBV2 to TRBJ2-2; 11 bases are shared with TRBD2. CDR3 length equals 16 residues. CDR1 is SNHLY, CDR2 FYNNEI, per germline. Losses at the gene ends were 3 bases for V and 7 bases for J; bases not matched to a gene: 7. The CDR3 is CASSDGSGRAVGELFF. CDR3 in DNA: TGTGCCAGCAGTGACGGTAGCGGGAGGGCCGTCGGGGAGCTGTTTTTT.

This chain's CDR3 is CASSQVGASGNEQFF. CDR3 bases: TGCGCCAGCAGCCAAGTCGGGGCTAGCGGCAATGAGCAGTTCTTC. The rearrangement joins TRBV4-1 to TRBJ2-1; TRBD2 matches at 7 bases. J was trimmed by 6 bases and V by 1 base; bases with no gene match: 6. Germline V gene data show CDR1 as MGHRA and CDR2 as YSYEKL. The CDR3 has 15 residues.

The J gene is TRBJ2-7, the V gene TRBV6-5, with D maybe TRBD1 (7 bases). The CDR3 runs to 14 residues. V was shortened by 6 bases and J by 4 bases, with 16 bases between the two germline ends. Germline CDR1 is MNHEY and CDR2 is SVGAGI. The CDR3 nucleotides read TGTGCCAGCAGCTCACAGGGGCGGGGTTACGAGCAGTACTTC. Protein product: CASSSQGRGYEQYF.

This rearrangement joins TRBV7-2 to TRBJ2-5, with 8 bases identical to TRBD2. V dropped 5 bases and J dropped 4; count of bases not matched to a gene: 15. Germline V gene data show CDR1 as SGHTA and CDR2 as FQGNSA. CDR3 size: 17 residues. The CDR3 nucleotides are TGTGCCAGCAGCCCACGAGGAAGCGGGAGAACTTTAGAGACCCAGTACTTC. This gives the protein CASSPRGSGRTLETQYF.

A single count supports this clone. The chain recombines TRBV13 with TRBJ2-1; D call uncertain. Trimming left V 0 bases short and J 2 bases short, with 5 bases between. The CDR3 covers 14 residues. Per the germline V gene, CDR1 is PRHDT and CDR2 is FYEKMQ (reference sequence). CDR3 region: CASSLGWAYNEQFF. In DNA form, the CDR3 reads TGTGCCAGCAGCTTAGGCTGGGCCTACAATGAGCAGTTCTTC.

The chain is built from TRBV3-1 (or the pseudogene TRBV3-2) and TRBJ1-6; 7 bases match TRBD1. Germline V gene sequence: CDR1 LGHDT, CDR2 YNNKEL (reference sequence). The CDR3 is 14 residues long. The trim removed 4 bases at V and 12 bases at J, leaving 9 bases unmatched. The CDR3 spells CASSPRQGLVPLHF. The DNA for the CDR3 is TGTGCCAGCAGCCCCCGACAGGGATTGGTACCCCTCCACTTT.

The chain recombines TRBV7-6 with TRBJ2-2; 8 bases agree with TRBD1. V shed 5 bases and J 6 bases; nucleotides not matched to a gene: 11. Germline V gives CDR1 SGHVS, CDR2 FNYEAQ. The CDR3 has 16 amino acids. The CDR3 DNA reads TGTGCCAGCAGCACGCCGGACAGGGCTTCTTCCGGGGAGCTGTTTTTT. It translates to CASSTPDRASSGELFF.

This clone was counted a single time. The chain recombines TRBV3-1 (or the pseudogene TRBV3-2) with TRBJ2-6; weak D call: TRBD1 (6 bases). CDR3 length: 15 residues. Germline CDR1 LGHDT, CDR2 YNNKEL (reference sequence). V was trimmed by 3 bases and J by 2 bases, leaving 8 bases between them. CDR3 in DNA: TGTGCCAGCAGCCAGGGGGCCCCTGGGGCCAACGTCCTGACTTTC. It codes for CASSQGAPGANVLTF.

The V gene is TRBV4-3, the J gene TRBJ2-7, with D tentatively TRBD1 (8 bases). CDR1 is LGHNA, CDR2 YSLEER, per germline. The CDR3 is 16 amino acids. Trimming took 3 bases from V and 1 from J, leaving 16 bases between them. The CDR3 spells CASSQVQGGGSYEQYF. Here the CDR3 DNA reads TGCGCCAGCAGCCAGGTACAGGGGGGGGGATCCTACGAGCAGTACTTC.

The gene calls are TRBV6-1 and TRBJ2-7; perhaps TRBD1 as D (5 bases). Germline CDR1 reads MNHNS; CDR2 reads SASEGT. The CDR3 consists of 15 residues. The V end was cut by 0 bases, the J end by 2 bases, with 11 bases between. The CDR3 reads CASSEAAGFAYEQYF. CDR3 nucleotide sequence: TGTGCCAGCAGTGAAGCCGCAGGGTTCGCCTACGAGCAGTACTTC.